This TCR beta chain derives from a study of cytomegalovirus exposure and HLA in healthy donors. Trimming shortened V by 6 bases and J by 10 bases, and 19 bases separated the two germline ends. The length of the CDR3 is 15 residues. The V gene's germline CDR1 is MNHNS and CDR2 SASEGT. Overall study findings and caveats: The sole available immune exposure information was CMV serostatus. Investigators reported around 150 TCR beta chains as tied to cytomegalovirus.

The PCR used 60 Vbeta and 13 Jbeta primers. Measured with immunoSEQ multiplex PCR; TCRdb has only the in-frame clones, and not every one. The sample lists some 150,000 clones; roughly a tenth were seen once. Of note for this clone: Its antigen is currently unknown.

The source of this sequence is a male donor in good health and CMV-seronegative. The sequenced material came from PBMCs. This chain connects TRBV6-1 to TRBJ1-6; D gene ambiguous. The CDR3 spells CASSPKSGSWSPLHF. CDR3 DNA: TGTGCCAGCAGCCCCAAGTCCGGGAGTTGGTCACCCCTCCACTTT.